One T cell receptor beta chain is described in this entry. No antigen is known for it. This record comes from a study of T-cell reconstitution after alpha-beta-depleted transplantation in children. Unique molecular identifiers tagged the TCRbeta library. TCRdb ran MiXCR on the PCR reads and lists one entry per CDR3 protein. In the table there are 90,000 to 130,000 distinct CDR3 sequences, about 9.3% of which are singletons. Study-wide results and limits: About two months after transplant, alpha-beta T cells reportedly came from several hundred expanded graft clones. It was newly produced T cells that mostly accounted for T-cell counts and diversity one year after transplant. Recipient T cells and thymic progenitors that survived gave rise to the high TCRbeta diversity observed at day 60 in some patients.

Sequenced material: PBMCs, taken before TCRalphabeta/CD19-depleted stem cell transplant. The clonotype originates from a boy between 2 and 15 years old with acute lymphoblastic leukemia, due to receive a stem cell transplant.

The CDR3 DNA is TGTGCCATAGACAGTGGCCCAACCTACGAGCAGTACTTC. Translation gives CAIDSGPTYEQYF. This chain connects TRBV6-5 to TRBJ2-7; tentative D call: TRBD1 (5 bases). This CDR3 is 13 amino acids long. Between the trimmed V and J ends, which lost 10 bases and 2 bases, there was a span of 15 bases. Germline CDR1 reads MNHEY; CDR2 reads SVGAGI.